These 16 T cell receptor beta chains originate from one sample sequenced in a study of shared clonotypes between healthy human individuals. Sequencing used immunoSEQ multiplex PCR; TCRdb keeps in-frame clones, though not all of them. Altogether some 2 million clones are present, 85% to 95% being singletons, with the ten largest covering 0.1% to 0.15%. The sequencing input was naive CD4+ T cells sorted from blood. The subset denotes: CD45RA+ positively selected. The source of these receptors is a man younger than 30 in good health.

The count of this clone is one. The chain couples TRBV7-9 to TRBJ2-2; D uncertain. The CDR3 runs to 14 residues. V lost 2 bases, J lost 5 bases, and 9 bases lay in between. Germline CDR1 and CDR2: SEHNR and FQNEAQ (reference sequence). DNA for the CDR3: TGTGCCAGCAGCTTATTGGTGACTACCGGGGAGCTGTTTTTT. Its protein product is CASSLLVTTGELFF.

The gene calls are TRBV5-8 and TRBJ2-3; 11 nucleotides agree with TRBD1. CDR3 length: 17 residues. J was trimmed by 4 bases and V by 0 bases; bases with no gene match: 7. Germline V gene data show CDR1 as SGHTS and CDR2 as YDEGEE. For the CDR3, the DNA is TGTGCCAGCAGCTTGGGGACAGGGGGCGCGGCGGCAGATACGCAGTATTTT. Protein: CASSLGTGGAAADTQYF. Complete variable domain (other parts from reference TRBV5-8 and TRBJ2-3): EAGVTQSPTHLIKTRGQQATLRCSPISGHTSVYWYQQALGLGLQFLLWYDEGEERNRGNFPPRFSGRQFPNYSSELNVNALELEDSALYLCASSLGTGGAAADTQYFGPGTRLTVL.

V gene TRBV5-6 combines with J gene TRBJ2-5; D unclear. The CDR3 has 13 amino acids. CDR1 SGHDT and CDR2 YYEEEE come from the germline V gene. Trimming pared 1 base from V and 2 bases from J, leaving 6 bases between. DNA of the CDR3: TGTGCCAGCAGCTTGCGGTTTCAAGAGACCCAGTACTTC. This gives the protein CASSLRFQETQYF.

V is TRBV6-5 and J is TRBJ2-5, with 8 bases fitting TRBD1. Looked up from germline, CDR1 is MNHEY and CDR2 is SVGAGI. J gave up 5 bases and V 5 bases, and 1 base lay outside the gene matches. This CDR3 spans 12 amino acids. DNA of the CDR3: TGTGCCAGCAGTCGGACAGGGGAGACCCAGTACTTC. It specifies CASSRTGETQYF.

This clone was picked up one time. At one of its ends the junction is not consistent with the germline gene, which may arise from a read error. V is TRBV11-2 and J is TRBJ2-1, with D tentatively TRBD2 (6 bases). Germline assignment: CDR1 SGHAT and CDR2 FQNNGV. The CDR3 is 15 residues long. CDR3 amino acids: CASRLGGTAYNEQFF. The CDR3 coding sequence is TGTGCCAGCCGCTTGGGCGGGACCGCCTACAATGAGCAGTTCTTC.

The chain uses TRBV5-1 and TRBJ1-2; 7 nucleotides line up with TRBD1. CDR1 SGHRS and CDR2 YFSETQ come from the germline V gene. The CDR3 runs 14 residues. With V trimmed by 4 bases and J by 4 bases, 7 bases remained unmatched. CDR3 in DNA: TGCGCCAGCAGCCCAGGGACAGATGGCTATGGCTACACCTTC. It translates to CASSPGTDGYGYTF.

J is TRBJ1-4 and V is TRBV10-3; D gene ambiguous. Per the germline V gene, CDR1 is ENHRY and CDR2 is SYGVKD. With 0 bases removed from V and 4 bases from J, the gap between germline ends came to 9 bases. The CDR3 runs 15 residues. The CDR3, as DNA: TGTGCCATCAGTGAGTCGTACGGGGTTAATGAAAAACTGTTTTTT. Its translation is CAISESYGVNEKLFF.

The chain couples TRBV7-9 to TRBJ2-3, with 7 bases aligning to TRBD1. Germline V gives CDR1 SEHNR, CDR2 FQNEAQ (reference sequence). The CDR3 extends over 17 amino acids. V lost 5 bases, J lost 0 bases, and 11 bases stayed unmatched. The CDR3 region has the DNA TGTGCCAGCAGCCACGACAGGGAAGCCTCAAGCACAGATACGCAGTATTTT. Translation: CASSHDREASSTDTQYF.

V and J are TRBV5-1 and TRBJ2-7; D unclear. Germline-derived CDR1 and CDR2 are SGHRS and YFSETQ. V was clipped by 0 bases and J by 1 base, with 8 bases between them. This CDR3 region has 14 residues. CDR3 sequence: CASSLGWDSYEQYF. The CDR3 DNA sequence: TGCGCCAGCAGCTTGGGTTGGGATTCCTACGAGCAGTACTTC.

V gene TRBV19 combines with J gene TRBJ2-2; D is uncertain. Germline values: CDR1 LNHDA, CDR2 SQIVND (reference sequence). This CDR3 is 15 amino acids long. V was cut by 7 bases and J by 3 bases, with 15 bases left in between. This CDR3 is CASINGNSDTGELFF. CDR3 DNA: TGTGCCAGTATTAATGGAAACTCAGACACCGGGGAGCTGTTTTTT.

This chain connects TRBV2 to TRBJ2-2; perhaps TRBD2 as D (6 bases). The length of the CDR3 is 13 residues. Germline V gene lookup returns CDR1 SNHLY and CDR2 FYNNEI. Trimming stripped 6 bases from V and 3 bases from J, with 8 bases between. The CDR3 bases are TGTGCCAGCAGGGGGGAGGACACCGGGGAGCTGTTTTTT. The encoded protein is CASRGEDTGELFF.

CDR3 sequence (DNA): TGTGCCTGGAGTGTACGTCAGTCAGGGACTTTGTACAATGAGCAGTTCTTC. As protein: CAWSVRQSGTLYNEQFF. The J gene is TRBJ2-1, the V gene TRBV30, with D possibly being TRBD2 (6 bases). This CDR3 is built from 17 residues. From germline, CDR1 is GTSNPN and CDR2 SVGIG (reference sequence). V dropped 0 bases and J dropped 4 bases, with 19 bases sitting between them. Combining the CDR3 with reference TRBV30 and TRBJ2-1 gives the whole variable domain SQTIHQWPATLVQPVGSPLSLECTVEGTSNPNLYWYRQAAGRGLQLLFYSVGIGQISSEVPQNLSASRPQDRQFILSSKKLLLSDSGFYLCAWSVRQSGTLYNEQFFGPGTRLTVL.

A word on this clone: The same CDR3 also results from other DNA sequences found in this sample. This rearrangement joins TRBV6-1 to TRBJ1-4; D is unresolved. Germline values: CDR1 MNHNS, CDR2 SASEGT. Trimming removed 4 bases at V and 0 bases at J, with 3 bases between. The CDR3 covers 13 residues. CDR3 protein: CASSVSTNEKLFF. The CDR3 coding sequence is TGTGCCAGCAGTGTCTCAACTAATGAAAAACTGTTTTTT.

The genes are TRBV7-3 and TRBJ2-7; perhaps TRBD1 as D (6 bases). Germline-derived CDR1 and CDR2 are SGHTA and FQGTGA. The CDR3 runs to 16 residues. Deletions cut 4 bases from V and 7 bases from J, with 23 bases between. As DNA, the CDR3 is TGTGCCAGCAGCTCGGGTTTTTGGACAGCCGATTTTGAGCAGTACTTC. It is translated as CASSSGFWTADFEQYF.

The chain recombines TRBV6-1 with TRBJ2-7; D may be TRBD1 (7 bases). From germline, CDR1 is MNHNS and CDR2 SASEGT. The CDR3 is made up of 15 amino acids. The V and J ends lost 0 bases and 3 bases respectively, with 12 bases between them. CDR3 loop: CASSEASRGDYEQYF. DNA of the CDR3: TGTGCCAGCAGTGAAGCCAGCAGGGGGGACTACGAGCAGTACTTC.

The chain links TRBV2 to TRBJ2-3; D is unresolved. CDR3 length: 16 residues. Trimming removed 5 bases from V and 4 bases from J, with 19 bases in between. The germline gives CDR1 SNHLY, CDR2 FYNNEI. Here the CDR3 reads CASSSYSRRSSDTQYF. CDR3 nucleotide sequence: TGTGCCAGCAGTTCGTATAGCCGGAGATCTTCAGATACGCAGTATTTT.